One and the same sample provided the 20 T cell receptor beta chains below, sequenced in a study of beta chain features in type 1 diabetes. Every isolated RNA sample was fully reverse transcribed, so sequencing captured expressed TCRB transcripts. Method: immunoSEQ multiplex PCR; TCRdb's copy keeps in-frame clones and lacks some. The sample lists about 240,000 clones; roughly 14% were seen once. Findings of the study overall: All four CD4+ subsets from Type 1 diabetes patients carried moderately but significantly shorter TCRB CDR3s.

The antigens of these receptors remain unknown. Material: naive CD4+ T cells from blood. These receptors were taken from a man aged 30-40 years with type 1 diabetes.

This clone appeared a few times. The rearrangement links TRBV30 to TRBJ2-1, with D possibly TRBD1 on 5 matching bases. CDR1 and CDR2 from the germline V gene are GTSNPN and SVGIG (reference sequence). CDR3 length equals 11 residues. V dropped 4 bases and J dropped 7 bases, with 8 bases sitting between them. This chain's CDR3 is CAWIRENEQFF. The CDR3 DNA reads TGTGCCTGGATCAGGGAAAATGAGCAGTTCTTC.

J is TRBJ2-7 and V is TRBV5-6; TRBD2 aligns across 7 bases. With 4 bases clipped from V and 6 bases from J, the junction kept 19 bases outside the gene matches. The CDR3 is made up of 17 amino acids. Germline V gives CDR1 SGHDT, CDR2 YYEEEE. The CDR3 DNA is TGTGCCAGCAGCCGACCTCCGACGGCGGGAGTCTTAGGCGAGCAGTACTTC. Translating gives CASSRPPTAGVLGEQYF.

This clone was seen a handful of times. CDR3 DNA: TGCGCCAGCAGCCTCGCCCTGGCAGGGCATAACTATGGCTACACCTTC. Residues: CASSLALAGHNYGYTF. The V and J genes are TRBV5-1 and TRBJ1-2, with TRBD1 as a possible D gene (5 bases). The CDR3 contains 16 residues. V was shortened by 4 bases and J by 1 base, with 17 bases between the two germline ends. Germline CDR1 SGHRS, CDR2 YFSETQ.

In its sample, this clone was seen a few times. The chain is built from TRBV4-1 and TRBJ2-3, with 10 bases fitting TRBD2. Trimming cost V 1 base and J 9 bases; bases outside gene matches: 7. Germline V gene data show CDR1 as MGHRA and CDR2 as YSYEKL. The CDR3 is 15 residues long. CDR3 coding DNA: TGCGCCAGCAGCCAAGGTCTAGCGGGAGCAGGGACGCAGTATTTT. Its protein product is CASSQGLAGAGTQYF.

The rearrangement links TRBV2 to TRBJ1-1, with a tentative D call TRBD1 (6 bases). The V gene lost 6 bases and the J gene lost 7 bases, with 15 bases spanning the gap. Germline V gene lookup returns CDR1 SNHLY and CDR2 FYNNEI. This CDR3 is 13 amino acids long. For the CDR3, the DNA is TGTGCCAGCAGGCCAGGGGAGGGCGGTGAAGCTTTCTTT. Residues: CASRPGEGGEAFF.

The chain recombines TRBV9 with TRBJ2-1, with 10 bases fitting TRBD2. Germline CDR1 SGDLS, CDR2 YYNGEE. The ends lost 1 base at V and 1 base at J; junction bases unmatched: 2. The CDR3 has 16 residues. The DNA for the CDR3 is TGTGCCAGCAGCGTATATAGCGGGAGGTCCTACAATGAGCAGTTCTTC. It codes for CASSVYSGRSYNEQFF.

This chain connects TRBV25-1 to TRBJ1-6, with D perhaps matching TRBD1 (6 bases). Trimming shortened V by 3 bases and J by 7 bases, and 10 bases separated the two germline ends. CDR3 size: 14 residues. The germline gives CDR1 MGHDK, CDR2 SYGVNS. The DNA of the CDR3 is TGTGCCAGCAGTGAGGGGGCGAAAAATTCACCCCTCCACTTT. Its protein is CASSEGAKNSPLHF.

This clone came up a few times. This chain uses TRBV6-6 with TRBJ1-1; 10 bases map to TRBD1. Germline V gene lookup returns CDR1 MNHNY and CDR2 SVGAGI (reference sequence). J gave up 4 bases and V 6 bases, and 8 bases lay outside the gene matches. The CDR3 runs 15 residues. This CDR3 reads CASSPDRGRITEAFF. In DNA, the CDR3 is TGTGCCAGCAGCCCAGACAGGGGGCGTATCACTGAAGCTTTCTTT.

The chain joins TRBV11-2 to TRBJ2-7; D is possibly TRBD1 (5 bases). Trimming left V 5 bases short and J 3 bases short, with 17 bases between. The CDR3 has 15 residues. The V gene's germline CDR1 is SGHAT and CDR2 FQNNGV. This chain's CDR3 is CASSQSDSALYEQYF. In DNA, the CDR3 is TGTGCCAGCAGCCAAAGTGACAGTGCTCTCTACGAGCAGTACTTC.

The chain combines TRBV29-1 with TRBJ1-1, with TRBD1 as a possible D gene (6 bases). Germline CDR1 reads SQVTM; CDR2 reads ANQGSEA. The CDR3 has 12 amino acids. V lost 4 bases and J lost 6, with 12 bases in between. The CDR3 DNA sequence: TGCAGCGTTGCGTCAGGGGTCGCTGAAGCTTTCTTT. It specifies CSVASGVAEAFF.

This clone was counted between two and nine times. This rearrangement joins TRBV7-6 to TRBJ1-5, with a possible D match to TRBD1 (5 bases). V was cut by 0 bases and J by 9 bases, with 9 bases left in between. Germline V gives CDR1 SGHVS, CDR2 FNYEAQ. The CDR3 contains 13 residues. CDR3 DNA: TGTGCCAGCAGCTTAGCGATGGGGGGGCCCCAGCATTTT. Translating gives CASSLAMGGPQHF.

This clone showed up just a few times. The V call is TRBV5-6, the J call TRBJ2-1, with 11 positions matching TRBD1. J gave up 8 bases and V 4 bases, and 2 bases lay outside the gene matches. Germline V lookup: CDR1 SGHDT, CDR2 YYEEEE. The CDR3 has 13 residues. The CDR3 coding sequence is TGTGCCAGCAGCAGGGACAGGGGGGATGAGCAGTTCTTC. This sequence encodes CASSRDRGDEQFF.

The CDR3 coding sequence is TGTGCCTGGGTCAGGGGGGCTGGGTACGAGCAGTACTTC. Protein product: CAWVRGAGYEQYF. The chain joins TRBV30 to TRBJ2-7, with TRBD1 as a possible D gene (7 bases). Germline lookup yields CDR1 GTSNPN and CDR2 SVGIG (reference sequence). This CDR3 contains 13 residues. Trimming removed 5 bases at V and 4 bases at J, with 15 bases between. The full variable domain, in which reference TRBV30 and TRBJ2-7 provide the parts outside the CDR3, is SQTIHQWPATLVQPVGSPLSLECTVEGTSNPNLYWYRQAAGRGLQLLFYSVGIGQISSEVPQNLSASRPQDRQFILSSKKLLLSDSGFYLCAWVRGAGYEQYFGPGTRLTVT.

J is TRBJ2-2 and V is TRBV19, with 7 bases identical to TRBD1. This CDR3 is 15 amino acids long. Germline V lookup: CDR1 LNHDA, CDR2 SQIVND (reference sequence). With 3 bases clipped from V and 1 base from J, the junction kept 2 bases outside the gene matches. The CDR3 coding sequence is TGTGCCAGTAGTATCGGGGACAGGAACACCGGGGAGCTGTTTTTT. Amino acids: CASSIGDRNTGELFF.

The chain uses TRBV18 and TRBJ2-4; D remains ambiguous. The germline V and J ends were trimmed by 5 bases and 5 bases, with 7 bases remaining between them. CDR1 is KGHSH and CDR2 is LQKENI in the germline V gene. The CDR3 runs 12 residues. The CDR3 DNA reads TGTGCCAGCTCATCCACAGAAAACATTCAGTACTTC. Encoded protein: CASSSTENIQYF.

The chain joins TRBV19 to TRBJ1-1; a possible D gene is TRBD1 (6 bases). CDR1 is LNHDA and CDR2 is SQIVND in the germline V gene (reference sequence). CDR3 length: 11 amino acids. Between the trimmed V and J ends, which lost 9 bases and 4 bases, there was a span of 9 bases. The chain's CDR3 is CASTGFTEAFF. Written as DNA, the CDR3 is TGTGCCAGCACAGGGTTCACTGAAGCTTTCTTT.

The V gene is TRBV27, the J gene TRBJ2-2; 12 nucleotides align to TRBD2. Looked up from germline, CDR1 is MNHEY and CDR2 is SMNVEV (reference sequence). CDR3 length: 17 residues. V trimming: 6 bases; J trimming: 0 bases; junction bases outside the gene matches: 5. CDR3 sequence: CASSRTSGASNTGELFF. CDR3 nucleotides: TGTGCCAGCAGCAGGACTAGCGGGGCATCGAACACCGGGGAGCTGTTTTTT.

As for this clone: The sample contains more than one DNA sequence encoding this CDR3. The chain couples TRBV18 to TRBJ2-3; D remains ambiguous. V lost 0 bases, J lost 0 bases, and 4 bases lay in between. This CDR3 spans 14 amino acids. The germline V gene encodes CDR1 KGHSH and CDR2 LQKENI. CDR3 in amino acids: CASSPPSSTDTQYF. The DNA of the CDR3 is TGTGCCAGCTCACCACCGTCTAGCACAGATACGCAGTATTTT.

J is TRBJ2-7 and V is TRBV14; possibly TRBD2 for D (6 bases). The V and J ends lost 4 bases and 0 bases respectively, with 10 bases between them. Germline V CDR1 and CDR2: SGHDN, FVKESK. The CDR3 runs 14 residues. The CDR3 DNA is TGTGCCAGCAGCCGGGGACTGACCTCCTACGAGCAGTACTTC. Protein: CASSRGLTSYEQYF.

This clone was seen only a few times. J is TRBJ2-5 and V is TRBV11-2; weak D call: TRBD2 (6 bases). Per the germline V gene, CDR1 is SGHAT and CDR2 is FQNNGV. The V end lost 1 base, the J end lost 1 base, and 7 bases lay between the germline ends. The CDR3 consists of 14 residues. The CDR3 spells CASSLGGAQETQYF. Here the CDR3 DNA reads TGTGCCAGCAGCTTAGGCGGGGCCCAAGAGACCCAGTACTTC. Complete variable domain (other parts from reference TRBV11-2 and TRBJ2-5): EAGVAQSPRYKIIEKRQSVAFWCNPISGHATLYWYQQILGQGPKLLIQFQNNGVVDDSQLPKDRFSAERLKGVDSTLKIQPAKLEDSAVYLCASSLGGAQETQYFGPGTRLLVL.